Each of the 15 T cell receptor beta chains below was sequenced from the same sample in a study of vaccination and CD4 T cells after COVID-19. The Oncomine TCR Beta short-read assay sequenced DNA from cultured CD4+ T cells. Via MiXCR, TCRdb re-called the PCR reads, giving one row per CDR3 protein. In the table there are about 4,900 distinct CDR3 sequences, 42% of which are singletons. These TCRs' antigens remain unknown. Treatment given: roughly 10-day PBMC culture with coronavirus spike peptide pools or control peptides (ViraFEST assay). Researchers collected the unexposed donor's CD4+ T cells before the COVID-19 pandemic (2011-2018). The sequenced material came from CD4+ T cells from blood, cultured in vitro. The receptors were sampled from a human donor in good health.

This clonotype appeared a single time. The CDR3 protein is CASSEGAGDTGELFF. The DNA for the CDR3 is TGTGCCAGCAGTGAAGGAGCGGGGGACACCGGGGAGCTGTTTTTT. The V and J genes are TRBV6-1 and TRBJ2-2; the match to TRBD2 covers 8 bases. This CDR3 is built from 15 residues. CDR1 and CDR2 from the germline V gene are MNHNS and SASEGT. Losses at the gene ends were 1 base for V and 3 bases for J; bases not matched to a gene: 1.

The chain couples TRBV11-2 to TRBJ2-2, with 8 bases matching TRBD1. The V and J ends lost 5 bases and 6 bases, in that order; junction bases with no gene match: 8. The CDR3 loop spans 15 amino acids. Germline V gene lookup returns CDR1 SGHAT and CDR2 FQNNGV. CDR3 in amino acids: CASSHRTGKAGELFF. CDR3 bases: TGTGCCAGCAGCCACCGGACAGGGAAGGCCGGGGAGCTGTTTTTT. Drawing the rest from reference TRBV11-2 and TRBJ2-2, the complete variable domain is EAGVAQSPRYKIIEKRQSVAFWCNPISGHATLYWYQQILGQGPKLLIQFQNNGVVDDSQLPKDRFSAERLKGVDSTLKIQPAKLEDSAVYLCASSHRTGKAGELFFGEGSRLTVL.

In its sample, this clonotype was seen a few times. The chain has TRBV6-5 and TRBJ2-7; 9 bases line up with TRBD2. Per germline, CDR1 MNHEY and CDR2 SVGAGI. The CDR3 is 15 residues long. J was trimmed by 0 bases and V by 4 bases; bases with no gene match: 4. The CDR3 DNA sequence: TGTGCCAGCAGTTCGGCGCGGGAGGGCTCCTACGAGCAGTACTTC. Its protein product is CASSSAREGSYEQYF.

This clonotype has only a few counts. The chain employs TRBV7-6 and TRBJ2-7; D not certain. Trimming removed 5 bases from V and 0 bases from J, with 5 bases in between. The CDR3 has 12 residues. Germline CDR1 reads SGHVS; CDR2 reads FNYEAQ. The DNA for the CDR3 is TGTGCCAGCAGCCCCAACTCCTACGAGCAGTACTTC. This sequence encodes CASSPNSYEQYF.

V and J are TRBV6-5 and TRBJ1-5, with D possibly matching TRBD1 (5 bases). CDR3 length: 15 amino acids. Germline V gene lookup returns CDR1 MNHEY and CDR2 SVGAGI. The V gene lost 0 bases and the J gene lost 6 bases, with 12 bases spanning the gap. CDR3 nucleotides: TGTGCCAGCAGTTACTCGAGGGGCGGGAGTCAGCCCCAGCATTTT. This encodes CASSYSRGGSQPQHF.

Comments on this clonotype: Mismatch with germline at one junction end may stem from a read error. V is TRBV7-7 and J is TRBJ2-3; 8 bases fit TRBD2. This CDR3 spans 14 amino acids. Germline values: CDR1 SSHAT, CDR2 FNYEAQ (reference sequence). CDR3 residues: CASSPRLAGDTQYF. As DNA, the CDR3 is TGTGCTAGCAGCCCTAGGCTAGCGGGCGATACGCAGTATTTT.

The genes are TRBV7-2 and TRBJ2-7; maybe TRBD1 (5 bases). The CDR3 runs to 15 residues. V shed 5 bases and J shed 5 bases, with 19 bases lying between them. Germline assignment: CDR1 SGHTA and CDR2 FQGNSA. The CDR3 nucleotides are TGTGCCAGCAGCCGTACAGGTACCTCTCGGGACGAGCAGTACTTC. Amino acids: CASSRTGTSRDEQYF. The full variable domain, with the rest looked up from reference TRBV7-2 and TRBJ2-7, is GAGVSQSPSNKVTEKGKDVELRCDPISGHTALYWYRQSLGQGLEFLIYFQGNSAPDKSGLPSDRFSAERTGGSVSTLTIQRTQQEDSAVYLCASSRTGTSRDEQYFGPGTRLTVT.

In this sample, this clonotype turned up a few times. The CDR3 bases are TGCAGTGCTAGTCATCCGGGACAGGGTGGATTGGACACTGAAGCTTTCTTT. Protein product: CSASHPGQGGLDTEAFF. This chain connects TRBV20-1 to TRBJ1-1, with TRBD1 identical over 9 bases. CDR3 length: 17 amino acids. V gave up 3 bases and J gave up 3 bases; unmatched junction bases: 14. CDR1 is DFQATT, CDR2 SNEGSKA, per germline (reference sequence).

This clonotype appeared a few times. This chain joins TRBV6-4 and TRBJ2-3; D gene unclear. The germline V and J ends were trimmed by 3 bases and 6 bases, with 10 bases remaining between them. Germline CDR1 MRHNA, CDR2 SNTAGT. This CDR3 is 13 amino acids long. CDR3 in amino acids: CASSEGETDTQYF. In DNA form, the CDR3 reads TGTGCCAGCAGTGAGGGTGAAACGGATACGCAGTATTTT.

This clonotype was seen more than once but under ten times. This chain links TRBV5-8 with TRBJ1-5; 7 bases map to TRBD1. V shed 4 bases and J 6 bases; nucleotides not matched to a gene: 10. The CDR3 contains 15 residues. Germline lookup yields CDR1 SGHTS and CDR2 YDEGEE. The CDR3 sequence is CASSLQGFGSQPQHF. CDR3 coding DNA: TGTGCCAGCAGCCTACAGGGGTTCGGAAGTCAGCCCCAGCATTTT. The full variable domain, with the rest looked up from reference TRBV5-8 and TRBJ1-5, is EAGVTQSPTHLIKTRGQQATLRCSPISGHTSVYWYQQALGLGLQFLLWYDEGEERNRGNFPPRFSGRQFPNYSSELNVNALELEDSALYLCASSLQGFGSQPQHFGDGTRLSIL.

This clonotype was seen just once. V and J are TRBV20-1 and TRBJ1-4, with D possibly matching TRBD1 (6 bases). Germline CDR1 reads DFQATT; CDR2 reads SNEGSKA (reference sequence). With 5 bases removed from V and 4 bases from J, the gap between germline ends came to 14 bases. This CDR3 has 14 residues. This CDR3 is CSAGGGADNEKLFF. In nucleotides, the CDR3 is TGCAGTGCTGGGGGGGGGGCCGATAATGAAAAACTGTTTTTT.

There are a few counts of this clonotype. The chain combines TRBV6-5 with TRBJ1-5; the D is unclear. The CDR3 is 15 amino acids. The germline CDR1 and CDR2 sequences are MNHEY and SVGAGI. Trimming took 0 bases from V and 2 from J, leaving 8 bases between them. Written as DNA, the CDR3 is TGTGCCAGCAGTTACTCGTCCGGACGCAATCAGCCCCAGCATTTT. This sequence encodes CASSYSSGRNQPQHF.

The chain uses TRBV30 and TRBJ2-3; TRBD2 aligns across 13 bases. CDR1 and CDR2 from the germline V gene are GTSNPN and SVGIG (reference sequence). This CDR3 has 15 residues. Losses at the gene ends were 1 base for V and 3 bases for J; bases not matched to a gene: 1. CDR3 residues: CAWSAGLAGTDTQYF. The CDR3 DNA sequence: TGTGCCTGGAGTGCGGGACTAGCGGGGACAGATACGCAGTATTTT.

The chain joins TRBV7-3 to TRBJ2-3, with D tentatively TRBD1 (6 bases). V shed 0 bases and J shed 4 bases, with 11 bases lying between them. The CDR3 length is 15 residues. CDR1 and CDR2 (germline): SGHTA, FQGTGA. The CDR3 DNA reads TGTGCCAGCAGCTTAACGTCAAACAGGGCAGATACGCAGTATTTT. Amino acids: CASSLTSNRADTQYF.

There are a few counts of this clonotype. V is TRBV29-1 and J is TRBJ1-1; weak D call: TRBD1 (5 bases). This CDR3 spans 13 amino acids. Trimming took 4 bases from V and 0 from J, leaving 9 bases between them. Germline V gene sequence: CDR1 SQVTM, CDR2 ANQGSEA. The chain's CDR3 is CSVASGLNTEAFF. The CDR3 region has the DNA TGCAGCGTTGCTTCGGGGCTGAACACTGAAGCTTTCTTT.